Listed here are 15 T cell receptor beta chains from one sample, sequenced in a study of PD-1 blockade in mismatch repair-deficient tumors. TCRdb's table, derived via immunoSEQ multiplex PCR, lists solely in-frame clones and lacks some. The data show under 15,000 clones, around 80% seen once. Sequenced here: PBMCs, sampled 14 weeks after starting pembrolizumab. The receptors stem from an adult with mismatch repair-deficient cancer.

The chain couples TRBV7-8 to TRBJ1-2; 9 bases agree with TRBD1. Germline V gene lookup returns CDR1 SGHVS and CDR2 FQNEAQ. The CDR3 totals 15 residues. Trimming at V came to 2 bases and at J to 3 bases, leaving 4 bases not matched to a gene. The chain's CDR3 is CASSLNRGLDYGYTF. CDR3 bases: TGTGCCAGCAGCTTAAACAGGGGGCTTGACTATGGCTACACCTTC. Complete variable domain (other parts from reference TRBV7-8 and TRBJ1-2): GAGVSQSPRYKVAKRGQDVALRCDPISGHVSLFWYQQALGQGPEFLTYFQNEAQLDKSGLPSDRFFAERPEGSVSTLKIQRTQQEDSAVYLCASSLNRGLDYGYTFGSGTRLTVV.

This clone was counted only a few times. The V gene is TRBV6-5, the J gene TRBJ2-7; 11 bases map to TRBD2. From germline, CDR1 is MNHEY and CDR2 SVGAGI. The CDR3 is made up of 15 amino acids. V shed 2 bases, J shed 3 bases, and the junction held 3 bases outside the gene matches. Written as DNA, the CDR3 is TGTGCCAGCAGTTACCAGACTAGCGGGGTCTACGAGCAGTACTTC. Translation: CASSYQTSGVYEQYF.

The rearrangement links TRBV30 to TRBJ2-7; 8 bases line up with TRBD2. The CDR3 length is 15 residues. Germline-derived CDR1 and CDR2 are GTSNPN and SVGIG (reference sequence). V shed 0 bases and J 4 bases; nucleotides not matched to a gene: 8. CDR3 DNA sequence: TGTGCCTGGAGTGTGCCCAGCGGGAGTGGGTACGAGCAGTACTTC. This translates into CAWSVPSGSGYEQYF.

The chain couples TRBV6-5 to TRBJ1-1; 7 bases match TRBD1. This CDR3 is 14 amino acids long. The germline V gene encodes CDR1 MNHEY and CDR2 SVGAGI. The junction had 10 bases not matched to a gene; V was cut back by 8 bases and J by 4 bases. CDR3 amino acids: CASQSDRVSTEAFF. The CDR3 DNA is TGTGCCAGCCAGTCCGACAGGGTTTCCACTGAAGCTTTCTTT.

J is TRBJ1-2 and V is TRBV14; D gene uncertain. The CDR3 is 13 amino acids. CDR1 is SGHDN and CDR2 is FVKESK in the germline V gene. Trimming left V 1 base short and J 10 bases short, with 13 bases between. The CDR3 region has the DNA TGTGCCAGCAGCCAAGCTATAAGAGGCGTCTACACCTTC. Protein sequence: CASSQAIRGVYTF.

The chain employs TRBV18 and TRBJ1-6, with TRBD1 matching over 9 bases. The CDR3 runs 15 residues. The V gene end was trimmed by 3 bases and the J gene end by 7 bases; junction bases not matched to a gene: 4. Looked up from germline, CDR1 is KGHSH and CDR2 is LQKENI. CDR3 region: CASSPRQGGNSPLHF. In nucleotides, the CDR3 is TGTGCCAGCTCACCTAGACAGGGGGGGAATTCACCCCTCCACTTT.

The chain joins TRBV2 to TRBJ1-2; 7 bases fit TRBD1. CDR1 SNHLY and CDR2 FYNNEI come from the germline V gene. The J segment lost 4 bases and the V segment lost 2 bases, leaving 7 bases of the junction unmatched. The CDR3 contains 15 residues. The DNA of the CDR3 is TGTGCCAGCAGTGAAATGGGACAGACATTCTATGGCTACACCTTC. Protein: CASSEMGQTFYGYTF.

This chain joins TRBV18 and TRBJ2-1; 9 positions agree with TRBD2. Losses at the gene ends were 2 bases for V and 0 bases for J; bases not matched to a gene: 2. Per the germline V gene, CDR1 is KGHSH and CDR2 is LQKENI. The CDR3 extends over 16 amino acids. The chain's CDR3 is CASSPYSGGSYNEQFF. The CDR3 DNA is TGTGCCAGCTCACCATATAGCGGGGGCTCCTACAATGAGCAGTTCTTC.

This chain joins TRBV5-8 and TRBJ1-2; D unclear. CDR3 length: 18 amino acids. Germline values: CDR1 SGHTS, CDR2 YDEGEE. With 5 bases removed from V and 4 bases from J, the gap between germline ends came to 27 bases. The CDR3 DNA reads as TGTGCCAGCAGTGATGCCTCCTCGAGGGAACGGAGGCGCTATGGCTACACCTTC. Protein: CASSDASSRERRRYGYTF.

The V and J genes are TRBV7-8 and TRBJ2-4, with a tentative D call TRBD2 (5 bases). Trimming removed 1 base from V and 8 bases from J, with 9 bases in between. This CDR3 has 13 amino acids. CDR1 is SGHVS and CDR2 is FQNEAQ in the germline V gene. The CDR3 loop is CASSLEAEDIQYF. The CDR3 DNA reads TGTGCCAGCAGCTTAGAAGCGGAGGACATTCAGTACTTC.

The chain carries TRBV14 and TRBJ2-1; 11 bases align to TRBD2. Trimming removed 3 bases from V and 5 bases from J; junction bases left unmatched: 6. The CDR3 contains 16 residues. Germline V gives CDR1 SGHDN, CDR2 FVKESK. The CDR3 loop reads CASSQWLAGGNNEQFF. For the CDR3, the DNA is TGTGCCAGCAGCCAGTGGCTAGCGGGGGGCAACAATGAGCAGTTCTTC. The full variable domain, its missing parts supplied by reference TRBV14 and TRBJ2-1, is EAGVTQFPSHSVIEKGQTVTLRCDPISGHDNLYWYRRVMGKEIKFLLHFVKESKQDESGMPNNRFLAERTGGTYSTLKVQPAELEDSGVYFCASSQWLAGGNNEQFFGPGTRLTVL.

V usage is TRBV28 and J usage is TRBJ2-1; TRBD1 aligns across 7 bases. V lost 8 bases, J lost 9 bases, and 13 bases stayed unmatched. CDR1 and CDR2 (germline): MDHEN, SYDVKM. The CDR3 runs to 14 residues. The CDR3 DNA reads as TGTGCCAGCTGCTGGGGGACAGACGGTGTTGAGCAGTTCTTC. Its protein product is CASCWGTDGVEQFF. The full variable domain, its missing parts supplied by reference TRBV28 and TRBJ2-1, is DVKVTQSSRYLVKRTGEKVFLECVQDMDHENMFWYRQDPGLGLRLIYFSYDVKMKEKGDIPEGYSVSREKKERFSLILESASTNQTSMYLCASCWGTDGVEQFFGPGTRLTVL.

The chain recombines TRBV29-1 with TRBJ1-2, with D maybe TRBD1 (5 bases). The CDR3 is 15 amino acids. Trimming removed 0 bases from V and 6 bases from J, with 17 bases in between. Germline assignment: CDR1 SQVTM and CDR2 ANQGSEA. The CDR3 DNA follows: TGCAGCGTTGAAGACCCATCGCTCCCGGGGGATGGCTACACCTTC. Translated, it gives CSVEDPSLPGDGYTF.

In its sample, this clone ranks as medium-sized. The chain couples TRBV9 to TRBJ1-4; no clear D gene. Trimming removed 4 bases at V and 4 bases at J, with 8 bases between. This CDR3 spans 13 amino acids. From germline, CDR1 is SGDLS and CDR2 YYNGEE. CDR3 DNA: TGTGCCAGCAGCCCCCACGGTAATGAAAAACTGTTTTTT. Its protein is CASSPHGNEKLFF.

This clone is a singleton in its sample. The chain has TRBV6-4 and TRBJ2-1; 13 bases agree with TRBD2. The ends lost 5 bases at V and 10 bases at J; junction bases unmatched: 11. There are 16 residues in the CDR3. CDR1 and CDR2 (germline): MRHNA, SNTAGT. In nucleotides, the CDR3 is TGTGCCAGCAGTACCTCACTAGCGGGAGGGGGTCTGGAGCAGTTCTTC. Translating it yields CASSTSLAGGGLEQFF.